A selection of T cell receptor beta chains follows, all from one sample in a study of cytomegalovirus exposure and HLA in healthy donors. Here immunoSEQ multiplex PCR was the method, and the copy in TCRdb shows in-frame clones only, minus some. The sample lists about 160,000 clones, approximately 76% occurring once. The sample was PBMCs. Receptors originate from a female donor in good health and CMV-seronegative. CDR3s include the opening cysteine and the closing phenylalanine or tryptophan. A D gene is named only where the DNA matches it firmly. Where a row states a size, it is once, few, many or the class of an expanded clone; other rows omit it.

d_call	j_call	v_call	clone_size	cdr3_nt	cdr3_aa
-	TRBJ1-1	TRBV19	-	TGTGCCAGTAGTGTTCAGGGGCAGAACACTGAAGCTTTCTTT	CASSVQGQNTEAFF
-	TRBJ1-1	TRBV6-5	-	TGTGCCAGCATTCCTGTACAGGGTTTTAACACTGAAGCTTTCTTT	CASIPVQGFNTEAFF
TRBD2	TRBJ2-3	TRBV7-8	few	TGTGCCAGCAGCCCTAAAAGGTACAGGACTAGCAACGCGCAGTATTTT	CASSPKRYRTSNAQYF
-	TRBJ2-5	TRBV29-1	few	TGCAGCGTTGCAACCAGCCCCGGGAGAGAGACCCAGTACTTC	CSVATSPGRETQYF
TRBD1	TRBJ1-1	TRBV6-5	-	TGTGCCAGCAGTTCCCACAGGGGGGGGACTGAAGCTTTCTTT	CASSSHRGGTEAFF
TRBD2	TRBJ2-5	TRBV4-1	-	TGCGCCAGCAGCCAAGTTTTAACTAGCGGGGGCCAAGAGACCCAGTACTTC	CASSQVLTSGGQETQYF
TRBD1	TRBJ2-2	TRBV7-3	-	TGTGCCAGCAGCCGACAGGGGGATCTAGCCGGGGAGCTGTTTTTT	CASSRQGDLAGELFF
-	TRBJ1-3	TRBV6-5	once	TGTGCCAGCAGTTACGGAGGGGCCTCTGGAAACACCATATATTTT	CASSYGGASGNTIYF
-	TRBJ2-5	TRBV2	once	TGTGCCAGCACCGTGGGGGGGGCTGTAGAGACCCAGTACTTC	CASTVGGAVETQYF
TRBD2	TRBJ2-1	TRBV7-2	-	TGTGCCAGCAGCACCCGGCGGACTAGCGGTCTCAATGAGCAGTTCTTC	CASSTRRTSGLNEQFF
TRBD2	TRBJ2-1	TRBV5-1	-	TGCGCCAGCAGCTTGGATCCTAGCGGGAGGGCCGCCTACAATGAGCAGTTCTTC	CASSLDPSGRAAYNEQFF
-	TRBJ1-1	TRBV5-1	once	TGCGCCAGCAGCTTAGGCGGCGGGGTGGCTGAAGCTTTCTTT	CASSLGGGVAEAFF
-	TRBJ2-1	TRBV30	-	TGTGCCTGGAGTGTTAACAATGAGCAGTTCTTC	CAWSVNNEQFF
-	TRBJ1-1	TRBV5-5	-	TGTGCCAGCAGCTTGGAGAAGAGGACTGAAGCTTTCTTT	CASSLEKRTEAFF
-	TRBJ1-1	TRBV2	-	TGTGCCAGCAGTGACTATCCAGGGGCCACTGAAGCTTTCTTT	CASSDYPGATEAFF
-	TRBJ1-1	TRBV7-3	few	TGTGCCAGCAGCTCCTCGGGGTTAGGGAACACTGAAGCTTTCTTT	CASSSSGLGNTEAFF
-	TRBJ2-1	TRBV4-1	-	TGCGCCAGCAGCCAAGAAAGCAGGGGACAGTTCTTC	CASSQESRGQFF
TRBD1	TRBJ2-7	TRBV2	-	TGTGCCAGCAGTGTAACCCGACAGGGGAGTTACGAGCAGTACTTC	CASSVTRQGSYEQYF
-	TRBJ1-2	TRBV7-9	-	TGTGCCAGCAGCTTAGGCGCGGGGATGGGCTACACCTTC	CASSLGAGMGYTF
-	TRBJ1-4	TRBV5-1	-	TGCGCCAGCAGCTGGGTTCCAGGGCCAACTAATGAAAAACTGTTTTTT	CASSWVPGPTNEKLFF
-	TRBJ2-2	TRBV5-8	few	TGTGCCAGCAGCTTGACGCAGGGCTCCACCGGGGAGCTGTTTTTT	CASSLTQGSTGELFF